This entry features one T cell receptor (beta chain) sequence. The data originate from a study of shared clonotypes between healthy human individuals. Across the study: Three plates were used per donor for CD4 naive, three for CD4 memory, two for CD8 naive and one for CD8 memory.

Trimming shortened V by 2 bases and J by 1 base, and 11 bases separated the two germline ends. Germline lookup yields CDR1 SGDLS and CDR2 YYNGEE. This CDR3 has 15 residues. Using immunoSEQ multiplex PCR, the repertoire was profiled, and TCRdb retains in-frame clones only, with some absent. This sample has just over 2,000,000 clones, with 85% to 95% found just once. This chain uses TRBV9 with TRBJ2-3; D unclear. This TCR was recovered from a man aged 18 to 35 in good health. Sequencing input: naive CD4+ T cells sorted from blood. The subset denotes: CD45RA+ positively selected. The DNA of the CDR3 is TGTGCCAGCAGCGTCGAAGGGCAGGGCACAGATACGCAGTATTTT. This encodes CASSVEGQGTDTQYF.